Listed here are 24 T cell receptor beta chains from one sample, sequenced in a study of blood T cell repertoires in COVID-19. Sequencing used immunoSEQ multiplex PCR; TCRdb keeps in-frame clones, though not all of them. Of 250,000 to 350,000 clones listed, nearly 90% are singletons. The source material was PBMCs or T cells enriched from blood (not recorded which). Source of these receptors: a woman between 18 and 30 years old with acute COVID-19.

The rearrangement uses TRBV6-1 and TRBJ1-6; the D is unclear. Germline CDR1 MNHNS, CDR2 SASEGT. The germline V and J ends were trimmed by 4 bases and 8 bases, with 15 bases remaining between them. This CDR3 is built from 15 residues. CDR3 residues: CASSAPTTRDSPLHF. The CDR3 DNA reads as TGTGCCAGCAGTGCCCCGACTACCCGGGATTCACCCCTCCACTTT.

CDR3 sequence reads: CASSQLSGGVRTGELFF. The CDR3, as DNA: TGTGCCAGCAGCCAGCTATCCGGCGGAGTAAGAACCGGGGAGCTGTTTTTT. This chain uses TRBV14 with TRBJ2-2; D gene ambiguous. This CDR3 region has 17 residues. V was clipped by 3 bases and J by 5 bases, with 19 bases between them. Germline lookup yields CDR1 SGHDN and CDR2 FVKESK. The complete variable domain, with remaining parts taken from reference TRBV14 and TRBJ2-2, reads EAGVTQFPSHSVIEKGQTVTLRCDPISGHDNLYWYRRVMGKEIKFLLHFVKESKQDESGMPNNRFLAERTGGTYSTLKVQPAELEDSGVYFCASSQLSGGVRTGELFFGEGSRLTVL.

CDR3 in DNA: TGCAGCGTTGAGCCGGGACAGGGGGTCGAGCCCCTCCACTTT. Translating it yields CSVEPGQGVEPLHF. The V and J genes are TRBV29-1 and TRBJ1-6; 11 bases align to TRBD1. Trimming took 3 bases from V and 13 from J; bases not matched to a gene: 8. The CDR3 spans 14 residues. The V gene's germline CDR1 is SQVTM and CDR2 ANQGSEA.

The chain has TRBV28 and TRBJ1-2; 7 bases are shared with TRBD1. The germline CDR1 and CDR2 sequences are MDHEN and SYDVKM. After removal of 7 bases from V and 6 bases from J, the junction contained 14 bases not matched to a gene. The length of the CDR3 is 15 residues. This chain's CDR3 is CASTPPGQLKDGYTF. In nucleotides, the CDR3 is TGTGCCAGCACCCCCCCGGGACAGCTAAAAGATGGCTACACCTTC.

This clone came up once. The chain is built from TRBV27 and TRBJ1-1; D is possibly TRBD1 (5 bases). CDR1 is MNHEY and CDR2 is SMNVEV in the germline V gene (reference sequence). With 2 bases removed from V and 6 bases from J, the gap between germline ends came to 13 bases. CDR3 size: 14 residues. The CDR3 reads CASSLKGSMPEAFF. As DNA, the CDR3 is TGTGCCAGCAGTTTAAAGGGGTCGATGCCTGAAGCTTTCTTT.

The V and J genes are TRBV7-9 and TRBJ1-4, with D unresolved. CDR3 length: 15 residues. V lost 1 base to trimming and J lost 4 bases, with 10 bases between them. Germline CDR1 is SEHNR and CDR2 is FQNEAQ (reference sequence). The CDR3 nucleotides are TGTGCCAGCAGCTTAGATATTACAGTTAATGAAAAACTGTTTTTT. It encodes CASSLDITVNEKLFF.

The chain employs TRBV27 and TRBJ2-7, with a tentative D call TRBD2 (5 bases). The germline V and J ends were trimmed by 1 base and 3 bases, with 10 bases remaining between them. This CDR3 is 14 amino acids long. Germline lookup yields CDR1 MNHEY and CDR2 SMNVEV (reference sequence). The CDR3 sequence is CASSLYRGGYEQYF. CDR3 bases: TGTGCCAGCAGTTTATATCGTGGAGGCTACGAGCAGTACTTC.

The rearrangement joins TRBV5-1 to TRBJ2-7; TRBD2 aligns across 9 bases. J gave up 5 bases and V 0 bases, and 9 bases lay outside the gene matches. The CDR3 has 16 amino acids. CDR1 is SGHRS, CDR2 YFSETQ, per germline. CDR3 in amino acids: CASSLVVREGRDEQYF. CDR3 bases: TGCGCCAGCAGCTTGGTGGTGCGGGAGGGCCGCGACGAGCAGTACTTC.

The rearrangement links TRBV18 to TRBJ2-1; 7 positions match TRBD1. Germline CDR1 KGHSH, CDR2 LQKENI. This CDR3 comprises 15 residues. The V gene end was trimmed by 4 bases and the J gene end by 3 bases; junction bases not matched to a gene: 6. CDR3 protein: CASSRGTDSYNEQFF. CDR3 sequence (DNA): TGTGCCAGCTCACGGGGGACAGATAGCTACAATGAGCAGTTCTTC.

V gene TRBV18 combines with J gene TRBJ2-1, with 9 bases lining up with TRBD2. The CDR3 totals 18 residues. With 3 bases clipped from V and 1 base from J, the junction kept 10 bases outside the gene matches. Germline values: CDR1 KGHSH, CDR2 LQKENI. The CDR3 DNA reads as TGTGCCAGCTCACCCTTTGTGATAGCGGGAGAATCCTACAATGAGCAGTTCTTC. Translating gives CASSPFVIAGESYNEQFF.

The genes are TRBV28 and TRBJ1-3, with TRBD1 matching over 7 bases. Germline V gives CDR1 MDHEN, CDR2 SYDVKM. This CDR3 is built from 15 residues. The trim removed 3 bases at V and 8 bases at J, leaving 10 bases unmatched. The DNA of the CDR3 is TGTGCCAGCAGTTTGGCGAGCGAGGGGGCCTACACCATATATTTT. Its protein product is CASSLASEGAYTIYF.

This rearrangement joins TRBV28 to TRBJ1-2; TRBD1 aligns across 9 bases. CDR1 MDHEN and CDR2 SYDVKM come from the germline V gene. CDR3 length: 16 amino acids. V was pared by 3 bases and J by 4 bases, with 9 bases of the junction left unmatched. The CDR3: CASSLPAQGALYGYTF. For the CDR3, the DNA is TGTGCCAGCAGTTTGCCGGCACAGGGGGCTCTCTATGGCTACACCTTC.

The CDR3 sequence: CASSPRDFHEQFF. CDR3 coding DNA: TGTGCCAGTAGTCCTCGGGACTTCCATGAGCAGTTCTTC. The chain employs TRBV19 and TRBJ2-1; TRBD2 is a possible D gene (6 bases). Germline values: CDR1 LNHDA, CDR2 SQIVND (reference sequence). V lost 5 bases and J lost 8, with 13 bases in between. CDR3 length: 13 residues.

This chain uses TRBV5-1 with TRBJ1-3; unclear D gene. There are 14 residues in the CDR3. The V end was cut by 5 bases, the J end by 3 bases, with 12 bases between. Germline V gene sequence: CDR1 SGHRS, CDR2 YFSETQ. The CDR3 sequence is CASSPGTVGNTIYF. Written as DNA, the CDR3 is TGCGCCAGCAGTCCGGGAACGGTTGGAAACACCATATATTTT.

This clone was observed once. The chain has TRBV6-2 or TRBV6-3 and TRBJ1-6; 7 positions agree with TRBD1. Germline CDR1 is MNHEY and CDR2 is SVGEGT. V lost 2 bases, J lost 16 bases, and 5 bases stayed unmatched. This CDR3 is built from 12 residues. The CDR3 DNA reads as TGTGCCAGCAGTTACCGGACAGGAACGCTCCACTTT. Protein product: CASSYRTGTLHF.

The rearrangement joins TRBV3-1 (or the pseudogene TRBV3-2) to TRBJ1-4; no firm D call. Germline V lookup: CDR1 LGHDT, CDR2 YNNKEL (reference sequence). There are 12 residues in the CDR3. V was pared by 1 base and J by 10 bases, with 7 bases between. The CDR3 loop reads CASSQVTGKLFF. CDR3 DNA sequence: TGTGCCAGCAGCCAAGTAACCGGAAAACTGTTTTTT.

The chain joins TRBV28 to TRBJ2-1, with TRBD1 as a possible D gene (6 bases). V was cut by 4 bases and J by 10 bases, with 14 bases left in between. Germline lookup yields CDR1 MDHEN and CDR2 SYDVKM. CDR3 length: 13 amino acids. The chain's CDR3 is CASSSLPQGEQFF. The CDR3 region has the DNA TGTGCCAGCAGTTCTCTCCCCCAGGGGGAGCAGTTCTTC. The full variable domain, rest sourced from reference TRBV28 and TRBJ2-1, is DVKVTQSSRYLVKRTGEKVFLECVQDMDHENMFWYRQDPGLGLRLIYFSYDVKMKEKGDIPEGYSVSREKKERFSLILESASTNQTSMYLCASSSLPQGEQFFGPGTRLTVL.

The rearrangement uses TRBV9 and TRBJ2-3; 10 bases map to TRBD2. Germline values: CDR1 SGDLS, CDR2 YYNGEE. The junction had 8 bases not matched to a gene; V was cut back by 2 bases and J by 2 bases. The CDR3 has 17 residues. For the CDR3, the DNA is TGTGCCAGCAGCGTGTCCTCAGCGGGAGGGTACACAGATACGCAGTATTTT. Translating it yields CASSVSSAGGYTDTQYF.

The chain uses TRBV2 and TRBJ2-5; possibly TRBD2 for D (6 bases). Germline V gene lookup returns CDR1 SNHLY and CDR2 FYNNEI. This CDR3 region has 14 residues. V was trimmed by 3 bases and J by 4 bases, leaving 12 bases between them. The CDR3 nucleotides are TGTGCCAGCAGTGAGCCCTGGGGAGGAGAGACCCAGTACTTC. Amino acids: CASSEPWGGETQYF.

The V call is TRBV7-6, the J call TRBJ2-7; 8 bases agree with TRBD2. This CDR3 contains 15 residues. The V segment lost 1 base and the J segment 6 bases; nucleotides outside the gene matches: 8. Germline CDR1 SGHVS, CDR2 FNYEAQ. CDR3 bases: TGTGCCAGCAGCTTAGGAGCGGGAGATAAGGGCGAGCAGTACTTC. Its protein is CASSLGAGDKGEQYF.

The V and J genes are TRBV11-2 and TRBJ1-1; D unclear. The germline V gene has CDR1 SGHAT and CDR2 FQNNGV. The length of the CDR3 is 14 residues. V shed 0 bases and J shed 5 bases, with 10 bases lying between them. CDR3 in amino acids: CASSLDLFVTEAFF. The DNA of the CDR3 is TGTGCCAGCAGCTTAGATCTGTTCGTTACTGAAGCTTTCTTT.

V is TRBV28 and J is TRBJ1-5; D may be TRBD1 (6 bases). CDR3 length: 14 residues. The V and J ends lost 5 bases and 7 bases respectively, with 15 bases between them. Germline assignment: CDR1 MDHEN and CDR2 SYDVKM. This CDR3 reads CASSPLRGIQPQHF. CDR3 nucleotide sequence: TGTGCCAGCAGTCCGCTGAGGGGGATCCAGCCCCAGCATTTT.

In its sample, this clone was seen once. This rearrangement joins TRBV28 to TRBJ1-2; D gene ambiguous. Trimming left V 7 bases short and J 4 bases short, with 16 bases between. CDR1 and CDR2 from the germline V gene are MDHEN and SYDVKM. The CDR3 sequence is 14 residues long. This CDR3 is CASKNSYTSYGYTF. In DNA, the CDR3 is TGTGCCAGCAAAAACTCTTATACTAGCTATGGCTACACCTTC.

This chain uses TRBV6-5 with TRBJ2-3; D is possibly TRBD2 (6 bases). Per the germline V gene, CDR1 is MNHEY and CDR2 is SVGAGI. The V gene lost 6 bases and the J gene lost 0 bases, with 10 bases spanning the gap. The CDR3 has 14 residues. For the CDR3, the DNA is TGTGCCAGCAGATCCAGCGGGAGCACAGATACGCAGTATTTT. It specifies CASRSSGSTDTQYF.